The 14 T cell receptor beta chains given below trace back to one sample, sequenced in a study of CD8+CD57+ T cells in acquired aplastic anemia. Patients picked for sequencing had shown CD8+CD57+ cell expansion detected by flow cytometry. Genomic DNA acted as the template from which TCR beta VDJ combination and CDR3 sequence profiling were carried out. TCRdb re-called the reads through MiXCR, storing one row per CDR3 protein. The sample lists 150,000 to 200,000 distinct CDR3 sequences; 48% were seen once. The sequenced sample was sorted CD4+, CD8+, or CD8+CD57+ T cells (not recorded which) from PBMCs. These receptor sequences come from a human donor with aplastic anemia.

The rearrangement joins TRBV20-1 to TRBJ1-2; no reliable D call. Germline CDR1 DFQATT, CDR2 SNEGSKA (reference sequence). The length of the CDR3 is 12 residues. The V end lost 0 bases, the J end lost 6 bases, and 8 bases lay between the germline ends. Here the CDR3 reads CSARDRGHGYTF. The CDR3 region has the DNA TGCAGTGCTAGAGACCGAGGGCATGGCTACACCTTC.

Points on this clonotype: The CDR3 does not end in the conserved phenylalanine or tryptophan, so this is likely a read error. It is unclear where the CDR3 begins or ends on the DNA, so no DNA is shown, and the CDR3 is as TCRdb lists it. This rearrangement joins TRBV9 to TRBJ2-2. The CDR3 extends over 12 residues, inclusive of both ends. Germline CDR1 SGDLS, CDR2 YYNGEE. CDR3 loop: CASSAIIGSCFL.

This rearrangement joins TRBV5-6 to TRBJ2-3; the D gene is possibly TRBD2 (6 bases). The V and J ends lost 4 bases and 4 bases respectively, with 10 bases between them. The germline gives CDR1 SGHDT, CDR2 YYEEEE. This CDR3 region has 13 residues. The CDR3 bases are TGTGCCAGCAGCCGGGAGTCCGCAGATACGCAGTATTTT. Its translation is CASSRESADTQYF.

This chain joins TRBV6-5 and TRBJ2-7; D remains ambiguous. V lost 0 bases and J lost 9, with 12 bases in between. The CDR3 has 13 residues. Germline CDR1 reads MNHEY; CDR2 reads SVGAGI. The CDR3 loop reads CASSYSTEHWQYF. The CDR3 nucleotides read TGTGCCAGCAGTTACTCGACGGAACATTGGCAGTACTTC.

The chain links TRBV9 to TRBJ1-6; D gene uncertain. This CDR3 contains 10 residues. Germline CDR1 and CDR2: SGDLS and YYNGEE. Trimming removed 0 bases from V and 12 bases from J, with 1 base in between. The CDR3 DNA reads TGTGCCAGCAGCGTAGAACCCCTCCACTTT. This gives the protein CASSVEPLHF. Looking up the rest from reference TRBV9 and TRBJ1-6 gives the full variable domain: DSGVTQTPKHLITATGQRVTLRCSPRSGDLSVYWYQQSLDQGLQFLIQYYNGEERAKGNILERFSAQQFPDLHSELNLSSLELGDSALYFCASSVEPLHFGNGTRLTVT.

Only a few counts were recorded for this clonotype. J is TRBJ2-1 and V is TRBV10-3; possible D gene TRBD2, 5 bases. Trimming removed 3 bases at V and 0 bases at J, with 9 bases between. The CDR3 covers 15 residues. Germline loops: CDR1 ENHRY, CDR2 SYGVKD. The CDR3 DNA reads TGTGCCATCAGTGATCCCGGGAACTCCTACAATGAGCAGTTCTTC. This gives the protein CAISDPGNSYNEQFF.

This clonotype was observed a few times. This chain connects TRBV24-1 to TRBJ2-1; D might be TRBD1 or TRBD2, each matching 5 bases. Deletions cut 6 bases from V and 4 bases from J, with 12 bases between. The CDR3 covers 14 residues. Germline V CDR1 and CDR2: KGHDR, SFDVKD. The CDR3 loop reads CATSPGRVYNEQFF. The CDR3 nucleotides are TGTGCCACCAGTCCGGGGCGGGTATACAATGAGCAGTTCTTC.

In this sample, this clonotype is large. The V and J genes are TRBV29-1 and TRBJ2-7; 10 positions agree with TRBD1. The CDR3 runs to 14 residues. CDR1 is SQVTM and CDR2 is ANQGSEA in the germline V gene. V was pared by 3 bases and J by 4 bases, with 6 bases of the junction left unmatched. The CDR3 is CSVEKGDRGYEQYF. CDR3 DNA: TGCAGCGTTGAGAAGGGGGACAGGGGTTACGAGCAGTACTTC.

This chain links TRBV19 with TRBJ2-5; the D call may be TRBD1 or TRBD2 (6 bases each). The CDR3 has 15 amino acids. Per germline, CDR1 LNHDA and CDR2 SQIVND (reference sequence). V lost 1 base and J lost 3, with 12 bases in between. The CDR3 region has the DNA TGTGCCAGTAGTATAGGTCCAGGGGAGGAAGAGACCCAGTACTTC. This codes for CASSIGPGEEETQYF.

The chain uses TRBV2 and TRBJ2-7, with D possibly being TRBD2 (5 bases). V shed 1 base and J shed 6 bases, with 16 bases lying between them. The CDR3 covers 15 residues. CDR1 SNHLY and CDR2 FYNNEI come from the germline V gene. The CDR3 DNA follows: TGTGCCAGCAGTGAAGGTCTAGCAGCCGTGGCCGAGCAGTACTTC. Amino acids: CASSEGLAAVAEQYF.

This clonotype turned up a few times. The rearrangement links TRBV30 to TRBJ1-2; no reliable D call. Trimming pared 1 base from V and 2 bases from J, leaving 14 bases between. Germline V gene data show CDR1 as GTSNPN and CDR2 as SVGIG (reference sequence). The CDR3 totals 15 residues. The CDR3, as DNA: TGTGCCTGGAGTGGAATACTTAGCAAGAACTATGGCTACACCTTC. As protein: CAWSGILSKNYGYTF.

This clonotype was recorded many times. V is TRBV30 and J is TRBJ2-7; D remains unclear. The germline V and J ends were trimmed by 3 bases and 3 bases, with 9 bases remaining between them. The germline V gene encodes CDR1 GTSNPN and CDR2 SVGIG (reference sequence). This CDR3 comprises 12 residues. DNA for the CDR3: TGTGCCTGGAGGGAGTCAAACTACGAGCAGTACTTC. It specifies CAWRESNYEQYF. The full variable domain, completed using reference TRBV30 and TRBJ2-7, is SQTIHQWPATLVQPVGSPLSLECTVEGTSNPNLYWYRQAAGRGLQLLFYSVGIGQISSEVPQNLSASRPQDRQFILSSKKLLLSDSGFYLCAWRESNYEQYFGPGTRLTVT.

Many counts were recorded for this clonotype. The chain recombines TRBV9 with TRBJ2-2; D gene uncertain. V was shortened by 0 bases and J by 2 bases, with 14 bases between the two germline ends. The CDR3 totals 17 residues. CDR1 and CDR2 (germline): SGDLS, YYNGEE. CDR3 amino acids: CASSVATRDPNTGELFF. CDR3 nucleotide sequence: TGTGCCAGCAGCGTAGCTACAAGAGACCCAAACACCGGGGAGCTGTTTTTT.

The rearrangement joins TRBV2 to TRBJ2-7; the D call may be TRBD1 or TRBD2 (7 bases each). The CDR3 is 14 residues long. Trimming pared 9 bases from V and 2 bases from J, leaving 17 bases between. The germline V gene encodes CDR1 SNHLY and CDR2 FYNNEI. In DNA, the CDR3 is TGTGCCAGTGTAAGCGGGGACAGACCCTACGAGCAGTACTTC. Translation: CASVSGDRPYEQYF.